This entry is about one T cell receptor beta chain. Antigen: not known. This record comes from a study of blood T cells in healthy people across ages. Study outcomes and limitations: The recorded TCR beta diversity per million T cells decreased in a roughly linear manner with age. Long-lived donors carried more naive CD4+ cells and greater diversity than aged donors.

The CDR3 contains 13 residues. Trimming pared 0 bases from V and 7 bases from J, leaving 10 bases between. From germline, CDR1 is DFQATT and CDR2 SNEGSKA (reference sequence). A second PCR of about 6 to 12 cycles used a sample-barcoded 5' primer and a J-beta primer mix. Using its own MiXCR run on the 5' RACE reads, TCRdb lists one record per CDR3 protein. The data hold approximately 600,000 distinct CDR3 sequences, with under 65% observed a single time. This rearrangement joins TRBV20-1 to TRBJ1-5; D is undetermined. The origin of this receptor is a man in his 60s in good health. The sequenced material came from blood. CDR3 sequence reads: CSARDRIGQPQHF. CDR3 in DNA: TGCAGTGCTAGAGACAGGATTGGGCAGCCCCAGCATTTT.